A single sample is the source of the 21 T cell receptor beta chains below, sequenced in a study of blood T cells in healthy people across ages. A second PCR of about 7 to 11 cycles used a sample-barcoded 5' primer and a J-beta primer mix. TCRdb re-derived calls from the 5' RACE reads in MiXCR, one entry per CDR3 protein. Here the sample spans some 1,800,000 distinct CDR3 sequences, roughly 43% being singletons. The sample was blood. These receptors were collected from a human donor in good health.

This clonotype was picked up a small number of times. The CDR3 DNA is TGCGCCAGCAGCTTGGGGCACCCAGGGGCAGATACGCAGTATTTT. Translation gives CASSLGHPGADTQYF. The chain is built from TRBV5-1 and TRBJ2-3; TRBD1 is a possible D gene (6 bases). Germline V gives CDR1 SGHRS, CDR2 YFSETQ. Trimming removed 0 bases from V and 4 bases from J, with 12 bases in between. The CDR3 is 15 residues long.

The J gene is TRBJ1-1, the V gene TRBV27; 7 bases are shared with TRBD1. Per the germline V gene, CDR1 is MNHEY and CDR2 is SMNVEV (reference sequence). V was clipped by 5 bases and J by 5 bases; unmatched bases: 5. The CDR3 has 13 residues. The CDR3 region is CASSNDRATEAFF. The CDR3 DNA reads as TGTGCCAGCAGTAACGACAGGGCAACTGAAGCTTTCTTT.

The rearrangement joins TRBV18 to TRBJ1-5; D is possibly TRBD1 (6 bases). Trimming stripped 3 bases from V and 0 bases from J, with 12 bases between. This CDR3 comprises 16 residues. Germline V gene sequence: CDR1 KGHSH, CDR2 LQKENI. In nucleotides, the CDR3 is TGTGCCAGCTCACCGACAGGCATCTATAGCAATCAGCCCCAGCATTTT. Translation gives CASSPTGIYSNQPQHF.

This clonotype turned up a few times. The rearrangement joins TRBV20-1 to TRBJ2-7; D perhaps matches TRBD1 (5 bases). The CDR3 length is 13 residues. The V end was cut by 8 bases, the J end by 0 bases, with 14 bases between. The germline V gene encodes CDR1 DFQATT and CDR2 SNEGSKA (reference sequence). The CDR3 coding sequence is TGCAGTTTAGGGGCTCCACTCTCCTACGAGCAGTACTTC. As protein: CSLGAPLSYEQYF.

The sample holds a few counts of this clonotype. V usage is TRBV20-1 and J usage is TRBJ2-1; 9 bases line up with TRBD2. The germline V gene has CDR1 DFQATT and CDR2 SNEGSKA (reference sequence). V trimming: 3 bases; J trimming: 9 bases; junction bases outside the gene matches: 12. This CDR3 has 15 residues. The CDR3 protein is CSASIPLRGGTEQFF. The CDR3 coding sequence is TGCAGTGCTAGCATACCATTGCGGGGGGGCACTGAGCAGTTCTTC.

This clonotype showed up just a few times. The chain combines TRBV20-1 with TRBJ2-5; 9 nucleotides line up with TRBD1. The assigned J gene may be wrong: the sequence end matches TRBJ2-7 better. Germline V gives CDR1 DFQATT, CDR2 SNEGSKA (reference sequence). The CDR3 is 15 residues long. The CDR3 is CSARGRRQGENEQYF. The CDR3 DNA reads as TGCAGTGCTAGAGGTAGACGACAGGGGGAGAACGAGCAGTACTTC.

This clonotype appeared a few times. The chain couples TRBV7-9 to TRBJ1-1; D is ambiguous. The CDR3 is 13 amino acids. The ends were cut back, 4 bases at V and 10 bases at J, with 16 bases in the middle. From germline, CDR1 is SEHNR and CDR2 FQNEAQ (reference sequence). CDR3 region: CASSYLAPPVAFF. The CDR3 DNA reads TGTGCCAGCAGCTACCTGGCACCACCCGTAGCTTTCTTT.

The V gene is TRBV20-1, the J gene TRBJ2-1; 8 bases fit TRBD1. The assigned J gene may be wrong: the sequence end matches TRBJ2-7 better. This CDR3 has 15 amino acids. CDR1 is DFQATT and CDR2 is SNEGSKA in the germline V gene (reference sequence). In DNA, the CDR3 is TGCAGTGCTAGAGAACAGGGGGGCGATTCCTACGAGCAGTACTTC. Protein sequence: CSAREQGGDSYEQYF.

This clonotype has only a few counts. The CDR3 nucleotides read TGTGCCAGCAGCTTGGGACTACAAACCGCCAGGGAGACCCAGTACTTC. Its translation is CASSLGLQTARETQYF. The rearrangement joins TRBV7-9 to TRBJ2-5; 7 bases are shared with TRBD2. V lost 3 bases, J lost 5 bases, and 12 bases stayed unmatched. The CDR3 covers 16 residues. Looked up from germline, CDR1 is SEHNR and CDR2 is FQNEAQ (reference sequence).

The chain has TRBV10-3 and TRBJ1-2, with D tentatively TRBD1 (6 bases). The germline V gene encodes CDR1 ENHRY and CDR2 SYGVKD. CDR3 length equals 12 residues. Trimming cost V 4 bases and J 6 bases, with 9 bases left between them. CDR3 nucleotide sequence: TGTGCCATCAGTGGACAGGAGGATGGCTACACCTTC. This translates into CAISGQEDGYTF.

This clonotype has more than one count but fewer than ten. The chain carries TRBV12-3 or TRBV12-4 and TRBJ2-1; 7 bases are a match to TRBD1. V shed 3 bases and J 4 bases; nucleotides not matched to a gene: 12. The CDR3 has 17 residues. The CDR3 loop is CASSFLPEGQRYNEQFF. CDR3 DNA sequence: TGTGCCAGCAGTTTTCTGCCCGAGGGACAGCGTTACAATGAGCAGTTCTTC.

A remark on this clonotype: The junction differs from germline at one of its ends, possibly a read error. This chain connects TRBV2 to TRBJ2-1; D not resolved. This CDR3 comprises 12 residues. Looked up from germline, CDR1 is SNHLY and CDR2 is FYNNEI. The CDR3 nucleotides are TGTGCCAGCAATGAATCGGGCAATGAGCAGTTCTTC. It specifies CASNESGNEQFF. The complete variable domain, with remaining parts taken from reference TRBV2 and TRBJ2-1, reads EPEVTQTPSHQVTQMGQEVILRCVPISNHLYFYWYRQILGQKVEFLVSFYNNEISEKSEIFDDQFSVERPDGSNFTLKIRSTKLEDSAMYFCASNESGNEQFFGPGTRLTVL.

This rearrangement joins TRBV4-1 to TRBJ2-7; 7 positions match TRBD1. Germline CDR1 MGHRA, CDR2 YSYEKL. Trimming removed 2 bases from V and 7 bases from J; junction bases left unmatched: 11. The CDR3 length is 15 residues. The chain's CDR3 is CASSQPGTEPREQYF. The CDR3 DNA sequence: TGCGCCAGCAGCCAACCCGGGACAGAGCCTCGGGAGCAGTACTTC.

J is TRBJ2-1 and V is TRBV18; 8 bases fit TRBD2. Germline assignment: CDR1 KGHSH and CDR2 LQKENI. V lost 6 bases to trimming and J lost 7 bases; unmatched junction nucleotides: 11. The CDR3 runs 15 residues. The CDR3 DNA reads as TGTGCCAGCTCCCTATCGAGCGGGGGAGATAATGAGCAGTTCTTC. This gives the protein CASSLSSGGDNEQFF.

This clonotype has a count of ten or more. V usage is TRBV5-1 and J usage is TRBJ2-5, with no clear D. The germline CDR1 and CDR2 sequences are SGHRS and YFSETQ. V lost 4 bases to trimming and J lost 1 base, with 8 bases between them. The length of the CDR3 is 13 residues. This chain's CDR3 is CASSPVIQETQYF. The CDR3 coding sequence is TGCGCCAGCAGCCCGGTAATCCAAGAGACCCAGTACTTC.

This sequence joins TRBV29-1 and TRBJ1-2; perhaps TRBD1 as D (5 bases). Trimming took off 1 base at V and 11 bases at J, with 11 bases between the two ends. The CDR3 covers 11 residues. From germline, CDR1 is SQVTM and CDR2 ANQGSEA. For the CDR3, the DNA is TGCAGCGTTGAAGGCTGGACAAATTACACCTTC. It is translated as CSVEGWTNYTF.

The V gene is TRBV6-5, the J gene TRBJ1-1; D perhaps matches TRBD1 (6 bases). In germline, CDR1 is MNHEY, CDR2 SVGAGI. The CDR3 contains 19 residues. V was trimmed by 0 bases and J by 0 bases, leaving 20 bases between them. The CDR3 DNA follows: TGTGCCAGCAGTTACTCTTTCGACAGGTCCTTCTCCATGAACACTGAAGCTTTCTTT. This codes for CASSYSFDRSFSMNTEAFF.

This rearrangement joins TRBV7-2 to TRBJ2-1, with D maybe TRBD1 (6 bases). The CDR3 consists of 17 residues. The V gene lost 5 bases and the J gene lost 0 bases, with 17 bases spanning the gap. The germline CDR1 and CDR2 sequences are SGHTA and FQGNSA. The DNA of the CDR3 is TGTGCCAGCAGCAAGACGACAGGCCTAAGCTCCTACAATGAGCAGTTCTTC. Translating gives CASSKTTGLSSYNEQFF.

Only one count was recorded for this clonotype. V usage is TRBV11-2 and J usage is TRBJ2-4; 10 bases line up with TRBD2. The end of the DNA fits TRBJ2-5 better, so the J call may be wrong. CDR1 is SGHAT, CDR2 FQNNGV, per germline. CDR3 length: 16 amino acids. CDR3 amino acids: CASSLERLAGVETQYF. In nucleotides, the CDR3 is TGTGCCAGCAGCTTAGAGCGTCTAGCGGGGGTGGAGACCCAGTACTTC.

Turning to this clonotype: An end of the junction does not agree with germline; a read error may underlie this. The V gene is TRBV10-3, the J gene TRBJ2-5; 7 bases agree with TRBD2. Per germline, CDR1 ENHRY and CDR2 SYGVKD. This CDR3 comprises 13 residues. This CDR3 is CATSEVAGETQYF. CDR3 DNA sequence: TGTGCCACCAGTGAAGTAGCGGGAGAGACCCAGTACTTC.

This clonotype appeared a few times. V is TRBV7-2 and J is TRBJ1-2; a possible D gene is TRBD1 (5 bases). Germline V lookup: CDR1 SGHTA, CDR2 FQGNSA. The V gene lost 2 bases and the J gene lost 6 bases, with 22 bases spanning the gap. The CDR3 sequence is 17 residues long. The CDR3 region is CASSLMLSGVKDDGYTF. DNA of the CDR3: TGTGCCAGCAGCTTAATGCTATCGGGGGTGAAGGACGATGGCTACACCTTC.